These T cell receptor beta chains were read from a single sample in a study of cytomegalovirus exposure and HLA in healthy donors. Libraries were prepared by immunoSEQ multiplex PCR; TCRdb keeps only in-frame clonotypes and omits some of them. This repertoire includes over 75,000 clones. The sequenced sample consisted of PBMCs. Source of these receptors: a man aged 45 to 65 in good health and CMV-seronegative. The CDR3 runs from the conserved cysteine through the conserved F or W. Each record gives: J gene, D gene, V gene, CDR3 DNA, CDR3 protein. D genes are given only for firm matches.

TRBJ1-1,TRBD1,TRBV20-1,TGCGGTGGGGGACAGGGCACTGAAGCTTTCTTT,CGGGQGTEAFF
TRBJ2-7,TRBD2,TRBV9,TGTGCCAGCAGCCCCGGCGGGGCGGGGGGGGAGCAGTACTTC,CASSPGGAGGEQYF
TRBJ2-7,-,TRBV7-9,TGTGCCAGCAGCTTAGGTTCGTACGAGCAGTACTTC,CASSLGSYEQYF
TRBJ2-2,-,TRBV6-4,TGTGCCAGCAGTGAGGGACACAACACCGGGGAGCTGTTTTTT,CASSEGHNTGELFF
TRBJ1-2,-,TRBV28,TGTGCCAGCTGGGGGGGTCGGCTGGCTGGCTACACCTTC,CASWGGRLAGYTF
TRBJ2-3,-,TRBV5-1,TGCGCCAGCAGTGGTCGGGCGGGGGCTACAGATACGCAGTATTTT,CASSGRAGATDTQYF
TRBJ1-4,TRBD1,TRBV25-1,TGTGCCAGCAGCCCGACGACAGGGCTCGCTCGGAGTGAAAAACTGTTTTTT,CASSPTTGLARSEKLFF
TRBJ1-6,-,TRBV2,TGTGCCAGCAGTGGAGAGACAACTAATTCACCCCTCCACTTT,CASSGETTNSPLHF
TRBJ1-2,TRBD1,TRBV5-5,TGTGCCAGCAGCCTCAGGGGACAGGGCCGCTATGGCTACACCTTC,CASSLRGQGRYGYTF
TRBJ1-6,TRBD1,TRBV28,TGTGCCAGCAGTTTTATTCCAGGGGGCGATTCACCCCTCCACTTT,CASSFIPGGDSPLHF
TRBJ1-1,-,TRBV7-8,TGTGCCAGCAGCTTAGATACGGGTCGGACTGAAGCTTTCTTT,CASSLDTGRTEAFF
TRBJ2-7,-,TRBV30,TGTGCCTGGAGTGCGCGTTATGCCTACGAGCAGTACTTC,CAWSARYAYEQYF
TRBJ2-2,TRBD1,TRBV4-3,TGCGCCAGCAGCCCAAAATGGGACAGGGCAGAATGGATCGGGGAGCTGTTTTTT,CASSPKWDRAEWIGELFF
TRBJ2-1,-,TRBV9,TGTGCCAGCAGCGACGGAGGCTCCTACAATGAGCAGTTCTTC,CASSDGGSYNEQFF
TRBJ2-1,TRBD2,TRBV4-1,TGCGCCAGCAGCCAAGAAGCGGGGGCGAGCTCCTACAATGAGCAGTTCTTC,CASSQEAGASSYNEQFF